Described below is a single T cell receptor (beta chain) sequence and its context. Its antigen is not identified. The sample is drawn from a study of graft-versus-host responses after intestinal transplantation. About the research overall: Anti-thymocyte globulin induction, then tacrolimus and steroids for about three years, went to all recipients. Regarding the study as a whole: Recipient bone marrow held GvH clones, some seen earlier in ileum or blood.

Germline CDR1 reads MDHEN; CDR2 reads SYDVKM. This CDR3 contains 24 residues. Trimming cost V 0 bases and J 5 bases, with 40 bases left between them. TCRdb's copy holds only in-frame clones and misses some; the assay was immunoSEQ multiplex PCR. The sample has some 130,000 clones; more than 90% are singletons. The material was unstimulated CD4+ T cells sorted from spleen or lymph node cells, obtained before intestinal transplant. This chain links TRBV28 with TRBJ1-2; D perhaps matches TRBD1 (5 bases). The clonotype comes from a human donor who received an intestinal transplant. Here the CDR3 reads CASSLWTAGVRQPSRGGNLYGYTF. The CDR3 DNA reads TGTGCCAGCAGTTTATGGACCGCGGGGGTACGACAGCCGTCTAGGGGTGGCAATCTTTATGGCTACACCTTC.